What follows are 14 T cell receptor beta chains derived from one specimen sequenced in a study of PD-1 blockade in mismatch repair-deficient tumors. Generated by immunoSEQ multiplex PCR, the TCRdb table keeps only in-frame clones and is missing some. The table lists about 68,000 clones, 70% to 85% of them singletons, with over 4.5% in the top ten. This specimen was peripheral blood, taken 2 weeks after starting pembrolizumab. These receptors all stem from an adult with mismatch repair-deficient cancer.

This clone has a handful of counts. This chain uses TRBV7-3 with TRBJ2-1, with unresolved D. Germline values: CDR1 SGHTA, CDR2 FQGTGA. This CDR3 spans 13 amino acids. Trimming pared 4 bases from V and 0 bases from J, leaving 4 bases between. The CDR3 nucleotides read TGTGCCAGCAGCTGGAACTCCTACAATGAGCAGTTCTTC. Translating gives CASSWNSYNEQFF.

The V call is TRBV9, the J call TRBJ1-1; weak D call: TRBD1 (5 bases). Germline CDR1 is SGDLS and CDR2 is YYNGEE. The V and J ends lost 1 base and 5 bases respectively, with 12 bases between them. The CDR3 sequence is 14 residues long. CDR3 protein: CASSVQGSGTEAFF. In nucleotides, the CDR3 is TGTGCCAGCAGCGTACAGGGTAGCGGGACTGAAGCTTTCTTT.

This clone was detected only once. This rearrangement joins TRBV4-1 to TRBJ2-1; 9 bases line up with TRBD2. V dropped 4 bases and J dropped 7; count of bases not matched to a gene: 14. CDR1 and CDR2 from the germline V gene are MGHRA and YSYEKL. CDR3 length: 17 residues. The CDR3 loop is CASSPEGSLAGKNEQFF. The CDR3 DNA reads TGCGCCAGCAGCCCTGAGGGGAGCCTAGCGGGAAAGAATGAGCAGTTCTTC.

The J gene is TRBJ1-4, the V gene TRBV11-2; 7 nucleotides match TRBD1. The J segment lost 8 bases and the V segment lost 5 bases, leaving 11 bases of the junction unmatched. The V gene's germline CDR1 is SGHAT and CDR2 FQNNGV. The length of the CDR3 is 15 residues. The CDR3 region is CASSQETGVGEKLFF. Here the CDR3 DNA reads TGTGCCAGCAGCCAAGAAACAGGGGTGGGGGAAAAACTGTTTTTT. The entire variable domain, with the rest obtained from reference TRBV11-2 and TRBJ1-4, is as follows: EAGVAQSPRYKIIEKRQSVAFWCNPISGHATLYWYQQILGQGPKLLIQFQNNGVVDDSQLPKDRFSAERLKGVDSTLKIQPAKLEDSAVYLCASSQETGVGEKLFFGSGTQLSVL.

With respect to this clone: One junction end disagrees with the germline gene, perhaps due to a read error. This chain uses TRBV29-1 with TRBJ2-1, with TRBD2 identical over 8 bases. The CDR3 length is 15 residues. Germline lookup yields CDR1 SQVTM and CDR2 ANQGSEA. The CDR3 is CSVEDLGRADNEQFF. The CDR3 region has the DNA TGCAGCGTGGAAGATCTCGGGAGGGCCGACAATGAGCAGTTCTTC.

This sequence joins TRBV14 and TRBJ1-1; weak D call: TRBD1 (6 bases). CDR1 and CDR2 (germline): SGHDN, FVKESK. The CDR3 runs 13 residues. With 4 bases removed from V and 3 bases from J, the gap between germline ends came to 9 bases. In DNA, the CDR3 is TGTGCCAGCAGCCCCACAGGGTACACTGAAGCTTTCTTT. Translation gives CASSPTGYTEAFF.

The chain uses TRBV7-9 and TRBJ2-5; D gene ambiguous. The CDR3 has 14 residues. The ends were cut back, 2 bases at V and 5 bases at J, with 12 bases in the middle. CDR1 and CDR2 from the germline V gene are SEHNR and FQNEAQ (reference sequence). The CDR3 region is CASSLPIGRETQYF. The CDR3 DNA follows: TGTGCCAGCAGCTTACCGATCGGTCGCGAGACCCAGTACTTC. The full variable domain, rest sourced from reference TRBV7-9 and TRBJ2-5, is DTGVSQNPRHKITKRGQNVTFRCDPISEHNRLYWYRQTLGQGPEFLTYFQNEAQLEKSRLLSDRFSAERPKGSFSTLEIQRTEQGDSAMYLCASSLPIGRETQYFGPGTRLLVL.

This chain links TRBV29-1 with TRBJ1-2, with TRBD1 matching 8 bases. Germline CDR1 and CDR2: SQVTM and ANQGSEA. The junction had 4 bases not matched to a gene; V was cut back by 3 bases and J by 7 bases. The length of the CDR3 is 12 residues. This CDR3 reads CSVDRTGLGYTF. As DNA, the CDR3 is TGCAGCGTTGACCGGACAGGGCTTGGCTACACCTTC.

The chain couples TRBV6-5 to TRBJ2-7, with 10 bases aligning to TRBD1. J was trimmed by 4 bases and V by 4 bases; bases with no gene match: 4. Germline V gives CDR1 MNHEY, CDR2 SVGAGI. The CDR3 extends over 14 amino acids. Written as DNA, the CDR3 is TGTGCCAGCAGTTCGGACAGGGGGGGGTACGAGCAGTACTTC. This gives the protein CASSSDRGGYEQYF.

This sequence joins TRBV7-6 and TRBJ2-1, with D perhaps assigned TRBD1 or TRBD2 (5 bases each). Trimming cost V 4 bases and J 6 bases, with 13 bases left between them. Germline-derived CDR1 and CDR2 are SGHVS and FNYEAQ. The CDR3 consists of 14 residues. The CDR3 DNA sequence: TGTGCCAGCAGCTCAACTAGGGGCCGCAATGAGCAGTTCTTC. This sequence encodes CASSSTRGRNEQFF.

This chain connects TRBV11-3 to TRBJ2-5, with D possibly matching TRBD1 (6 bases). This CDR3 contains 15 residues. V lost 5 bases to trimming and J lost 3 bases, with 16 bases between them. Germline CDR1 SGHNT, CDR2 YENEEA. CDR3 region: CASSNRRPGEETQYF. The CDR3 DNA reads TGTGCCAGCAGCAATAGGCGGCCAGGGGAAGAGACCCAGTACTTC.

The V gene is TRBV5-1, the J gene TRBJ2-3, with 7 nucleotides matching TRBD2. CDR1 and CDR2 (germline): SGHRS, YFSETQ. The CDR3 extends over 16 amino acids. J gave up 4 bases and V 2 bases, and 10 bases lay outside the gene matches. CDR3 DNA sequence: TGCGCCAGCAGCTTACGGACTAGTAGTGTCGCAGATACGCAGTATTTT. Its translation: CASSLRTSSVADTQYF.

The rearrangement uses TRBV25-1 and TRBJ1-1; 10 bases align to TRBD1. The V gene end was trimmed by 4 bases and the J gene end by 1 base; junction bases not matched to a gene: 9. CDR1 and CDR2 (germline): MGHDK, SYGVNS. This CDR3 has 17 residues. The DNA for the CDR3 is TGTGCCAGCAGTGGGGACAGGGGTTTTGCCAGGAACACTGAAGCTTTCTTT. It yields the protein CASSGDRGFARNTEAFF.

The chain joins TRBV10-3 to TRBJ2-1; TRBD2 matches 9 bases. In germline, CDR1 is ENHRY, CDR2 SYGVKD. The CDR3 consists of 14 residues. J gave up 5 bases and V 6 bases, and 5 bases lay outside the gene matches. The CDR3 bases are TGTGCCATCAGGAGGACTAGCGTAGACAATGAGCAGTTCTTC. It yields the protein CAIRRTSVDNEQFF.